This T cell receptor beta chain was retrieved from a study of Ad26.COV2.S vaccination and SARS-CoV-2 variants. Points from the study as a whole: Breadth measured for non-spike TCRs was similar across vaccine and placebo recipients. The analyses of TCR breadth and depth may have understated the size of total T cell responses.

Method: immunoSEQ multiplex PCR; TCRdb's copy keeps in-frame clones and lacks some. The table has some 270,000 clones, around 85% seen once. With respect to this clone: Its target is unknown.

Per germline, CDR1 MGHRA and CDR2 YSYEKL. This CDR3 contains 15 residues. V gave up 1 base and J gave up 3 bases, with 10 bases separating them. Treatment: roughly 18 received Ad26.COV2.S at low or high dose, single or two shots; several received placebo; per-sample allocation not given. The study sampled participants on day 63 after the first vaccine or placebo injection. Boston hosted the donor, who was an adult aged 18-55 years. The input for sequencing was peripheral blood, taken in a trial of Ad26.COV2.S vaccine versus placebo. This chain connects TRBV4-1 to TRBJ2-4; D possibly matches TRBD1 or TRBD2 (6 bases each). The sequence was collected from a person between 18 and 59 years old who received the Ad26.COV2.S COVID-19 vaccine or a placebo. The CDR3 sequence: CASSQARGDKNIQYF. CDR3 nucleotides: TGCGCCAGCAGCCAAGCAAGGGGGGACAAAAACATTCAGTACTTC.